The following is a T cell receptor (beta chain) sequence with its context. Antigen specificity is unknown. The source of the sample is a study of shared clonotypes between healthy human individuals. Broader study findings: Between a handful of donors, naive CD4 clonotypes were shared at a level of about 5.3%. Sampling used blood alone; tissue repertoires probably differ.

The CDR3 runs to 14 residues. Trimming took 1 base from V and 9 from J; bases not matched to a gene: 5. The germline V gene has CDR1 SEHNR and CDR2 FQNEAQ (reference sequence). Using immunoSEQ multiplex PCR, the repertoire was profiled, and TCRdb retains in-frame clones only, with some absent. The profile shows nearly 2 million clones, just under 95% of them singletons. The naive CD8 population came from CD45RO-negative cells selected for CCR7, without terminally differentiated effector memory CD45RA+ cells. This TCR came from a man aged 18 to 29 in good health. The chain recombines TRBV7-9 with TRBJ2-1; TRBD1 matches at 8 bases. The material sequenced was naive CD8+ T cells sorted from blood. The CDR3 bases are TGTGCCAGCAGCTTAGGACAGGGGCGAGGTGAGCAGTTCTTC. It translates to CASSLGQGRGEQFF.